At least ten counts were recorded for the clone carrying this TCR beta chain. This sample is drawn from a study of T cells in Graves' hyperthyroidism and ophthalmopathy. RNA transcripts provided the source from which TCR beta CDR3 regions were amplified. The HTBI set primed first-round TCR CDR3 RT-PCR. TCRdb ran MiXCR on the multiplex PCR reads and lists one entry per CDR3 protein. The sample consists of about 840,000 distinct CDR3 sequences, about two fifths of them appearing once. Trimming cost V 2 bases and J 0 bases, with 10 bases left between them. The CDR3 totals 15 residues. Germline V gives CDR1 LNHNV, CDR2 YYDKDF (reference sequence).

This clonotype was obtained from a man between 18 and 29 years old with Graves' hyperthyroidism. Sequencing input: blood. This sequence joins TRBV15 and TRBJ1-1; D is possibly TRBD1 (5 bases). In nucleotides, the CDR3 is TGTGCCACCAGCAGACCCCAGGGATTGAACACTGAAGCTTTCTTT. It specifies CATSRPQGLNTEAFF.